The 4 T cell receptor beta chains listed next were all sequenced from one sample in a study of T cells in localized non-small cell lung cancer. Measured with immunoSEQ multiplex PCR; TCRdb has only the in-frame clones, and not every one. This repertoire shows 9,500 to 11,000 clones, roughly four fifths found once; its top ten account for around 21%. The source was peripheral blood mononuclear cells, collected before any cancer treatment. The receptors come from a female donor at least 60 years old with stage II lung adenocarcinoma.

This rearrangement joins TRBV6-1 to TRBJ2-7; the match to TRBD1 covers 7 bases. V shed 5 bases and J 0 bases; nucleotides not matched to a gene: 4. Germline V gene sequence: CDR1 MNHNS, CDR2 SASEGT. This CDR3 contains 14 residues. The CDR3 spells CASSSDRYSYEQYF. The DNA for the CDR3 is TGTGCCAGCAGTTCGGACAGGTACTCCTACGAGCAGTACTTC.

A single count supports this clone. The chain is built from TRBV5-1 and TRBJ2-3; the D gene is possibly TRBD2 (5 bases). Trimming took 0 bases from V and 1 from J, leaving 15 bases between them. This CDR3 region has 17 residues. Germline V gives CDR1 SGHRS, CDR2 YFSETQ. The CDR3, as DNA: TGCGCCAGCAGCTTGGCATCGGCGGGTCGTGGCACAGATACGCAGTATTTT. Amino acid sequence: CASSLASAGRGTDTQYF.

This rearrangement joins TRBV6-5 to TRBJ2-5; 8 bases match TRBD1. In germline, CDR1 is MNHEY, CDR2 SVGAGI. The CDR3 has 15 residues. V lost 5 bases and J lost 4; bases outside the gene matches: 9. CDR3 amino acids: CASSIDSGQGETQYF. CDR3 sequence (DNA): TGTGCCAGCAGTATTGACTCCGGACAGGGAGAGACCCAGTACTTC.

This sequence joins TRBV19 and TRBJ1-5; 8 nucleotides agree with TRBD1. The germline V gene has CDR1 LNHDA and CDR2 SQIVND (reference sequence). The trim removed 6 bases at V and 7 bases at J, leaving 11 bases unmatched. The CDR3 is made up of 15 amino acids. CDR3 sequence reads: CASSYQTGERQPQHF. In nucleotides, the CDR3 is TGTGCCAGTAGCTACCAGACAGGGGAGAGGCAGCCCCAGCATTTT. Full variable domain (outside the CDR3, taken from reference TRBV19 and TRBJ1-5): DGGITQSPKYLFRKEGQNVTLSCEQNLNHDAMYWYRQDPGQGLRLIYYSQIVNDFQKGDIAEGYSVSREKKESFPLTVTSAQKNPTAFYLCASSYQTGERQPQHFGDGTRLSIL.